Each of the 11 T cell receptor beta chains below was sequenced from the same sample in a study of T cell responses to AZD1222 COVID-19 vaccine. Assay used: immunoSEQ multiplex PCR; TCRdb lists only in-frame clones, some missing. The sample records roughly 200,000 clones, 88% being singletons. The sequenced sample was peripheral blood, obtained on day 0 of AZD1222 vaccination. These receptor sequences come from an adult in good health.

V and J are TRBV5-1 and TRBJ1-1; 7 nucleotides align to TRBD1. The ends lost 1 base at V and 2 bases at J; junction bases unmatched: 14. This CDR3 is 18 amino acids long. Germline-derived CDR1 and CDR2 are SGHRS and YFSETQ. The CDR3 DNA reads as TGCGCCAGCAGCTTGACACCCCCAGGGGGAGGGATTAACACTGAAGCTTTCTTT. This gives the protein CASSLTPPGGGINTEAFF.

The V gene is TRBV7-9, the J gene TRBJ1-1; D not resolved. This CDR3 region has 15 residues. CDR1 and CDR2 (germline): SEHNR, FQNEAQ (reference sequence). The ends were cut back, 8 bases at V and 0 bases at J, with 16 bases in the middle. CDR3 loop: CASHDVRTMNTEAFF. The CDR3 nucleotides read TGTGCCAGCCACGATGTAAGGACTATGAACACTGAAGCTTTCTTT.

This chain links TRBV27 with TRBJ1-3; 9 bases match TRBD1. V lost 0 bases, J lost 5 bases, and 2 bases stayed unmatched. CDR1 is MNHEY, CDR2 SMNVEV, per germline (reference sequence). The CDR3 is 15 amino acids. CDR3 bases: TGTGCCAGCAGTTTATCCACAGGGGGCCGAAACACCATATATTTT. Residues: CASSLSTGGRNTIYF.

The V call is TRBV28, the J call TRBJ1-6; no clear D. Looked up from germline, CDR1 is MDHEN and CDR2 is SYDVKM. The CDR3 is made up of 15 amino acids. The V end was cut by 3 bases, the J end by 6 bases, with 12 bases between. The CDR3 protein is CASSLIISGNSPLHF. The CDR3 bases are TGTGCCAGCAGTTTGATAATATCCGGTAATTCACCCCTCCACTTT. Full variable domain (rest looked up from reference TRBV28 and TRBJ1-6): DVKVTQSSRYLVKRTGEKVFLECVQDMDHENMFWYRQDPGLGLRLIYFSYDVKMKEKGDIPEGYSVSREKKERFSLILESASTNQTSMYLCASSLIISGNSPLHFGNGTRLTVT.

The chain recombines TRBV2 with TRBJ2-3; the match to TRBD2 covers 13 bases. This CDR3 spans 17 amino acids. Germline values: CDR1 SNHLY, CDR2 FYNNEI. J lost 5 bases, V lost 3 bases, and 8 bases had no gene match. The CDR3 DNA sequence: TGTGCCAGCAGTGAGCGAACTAGCGGGGGGGCCAGAGATACGCAGTATTTT. Translation: CASSERTSGGARDTQYF.

The chain is built from TRBV18 and TRBJ1-4; no clear D. From germline, CDR1 is KGHSH and CDR2 LQKENI. Trimming stripped 6 bases from V and 5 bases from J, with 19 bases between. The CDR3 loop spans 16 amino acids. In nucleotides, the CDR3 is TGTGCCAGCTCGCTAAAGCGGGGTGGGTTGAATGAAAAACTGTTTTTT. Protein sequence: CASSLKRGGLNEKLFF.

V is TRBV9 and J is TRBJ2-7, with D tentatively TRBD1 or TRBD2 (6 bases each). This CDR3 region has 14 residues. Deletions cut 1 base from V and 4 bases from J, with 12 bases between. Looked up from germline, CDR1 is SGDLS and CDR2 is YYNGEE. The DNA for the CDR3 is TGTGCCAGCAGCGTATTGGGGGGCCAATACGAGCAGTACTTC. This sequence encodes CASSVLGGQYEQYF.

This sequence joins TRBV6-2 or TRBV6-3 and TRBJ1-2; D ambiguous. Deletions cut 2 bases from V and 5 bases from J, with 6 bases between. This CDR3 comprises 12 residues. The germline CDR1 and CDR2 sequences are MNHEY and SVGEGT. The CDR3 sequence: CASSYGLYGYTF. The CDR3 DNA reads as TGTGCCAGCAGTTACGGTTTATATGGCTACACCTTC.

Notes on this clone: Other DNA sequences in the same sample also yield this CDR3. The rearrangement uses TRBV7-2 and TRBJ2-7; the D gene could be TRBD1 or TRBD2 (6 bases each). The germline gives CDR1 SGHTA, CDR2 FQGNSA. V lost 0 bases, J lost 5 bases, and 14 bases lay in between. The CDR3 is 15 amino acids. The CDR3 region has the DNA TGTGCCAGCAGCTTAGCTGGGCAGGGGAGGAACGAGCAGTACTTC. It encodes CASSLAGQGRNEQYF.

This chain uses TRBV7-9 with TRBJ2-7, with 7 bases that match TRBD1. Germline V gene lookup returns CDR1 SEHNR and CDR2 FQNEAQ (reference sequence). CDR3 length: 13 amino acids. J gave up 1 base and V 4 bases, and 1 base lay outside the gene matches. The CDR3 sequence: CASSWDRSYEQYF. The CDR3 DNA is TGTGCCAGCAGCTGGGACAGATCCTACGAGCAGTACTTC.

This clone has just a few counts. The V gene is TRBV28, the J gene TRBJ1-3, with D perhaps TRBD1 (5 bases). Germline loops: CDR1 MDHEN, CDR2 SYDVKM. CDR3 size: 16 residues. The germline V and J ends were trimmed by 7 bases and 0 bases, with 16 bases remaining between them. DNA for the CDR3: TGTGCCAGCACCAAACGGACATTCACCTCTGGAAACACCATATATTTT. Amino acid sequence: CASTKRTFTSGNTIYF.